This TCR beta chain appears in the sequencing data of a study of T cells in tuberculosis. For the study at large: A South African cohort included IGRA-negative adolescents, latently infected IGRA-positive adolescents and adults with active tuberculosis. Points from the study as a whole: A GMM-specific repertoire classifier reached approximately 84% accuracy, AUROC around 0.87. Cases with active tuberculosis were adults, while controls were adolescents.

As to this clone: Its antigen is not identified.

The assay was immunoSEQ multiplex PCR, and TCRdb's table has in-frame clones only and misses some. The sample holds about 37,000 clones, 94% seen once. The sequence derives from a donor aged 10-30 years with latent tuberculosis or without tuberculosis infection. Some clones in this sample may be carry-over from other donors' samples. What was sequenced was PBMCs.

The CDR3 bases are TGTGCCAGTAGTATCGGCAGGCCCCCTGATGGAATGGGCTACACCTTC. Residues: CASSIGRPPDGMGYTF. The gene calls are TRBV19 and TRBJ1-2; D not resolved. The germline CDR1 and CDR2 sequences are LNHDA and SQIVND (reference sequence). V shed 3 bases and J shed 8 bases, with 22 bases lying between them. The CDR3 is 16 amino acids.